This section outlines one T cell receptor beta chain sequence together with its context. This clonotype was recorded at least ten times. Its specific antigen is unknown. No much larger clone exists at a distance of one base, and base qualities are not known. The data belong to a study of T-cell memory formation after mild COVID-19 (dated by TCRdb to about 2021). Notes on the research overall: Most TCR sequence clusters were specific to one of the two donors. Two young, previously healthy adult volunteers made up the cohort, one male and one female. T-cell clones expanding and contracting after mild COVID-19 in a couple of donors were tracked by longitudinal TCRalpha and TCRbeta repertoire sequencing. Broad study findings and their caveats: Balanced CD4/CD8 phenotypes were observed for clones contracting from day 15 to 85, whereas a bias towards CD4+ was observed for a second wave of clones expanding from day 15 to 37. Contracting CD4+ clones appeared mostly in the CM and EM memory subsets, whereas CD8+ clones were enriched in EMRA. Only a couple of mild cases were covered by the study, and larger cohorts that include severe cases with pre-infection samples were considered necessary. Some responding clones were detected in pre-infection memory, which suggested that pre-existing cross-reactive memory T cells had joined the SARS-CoV-2 response. Whether the second-wave clones peaking on day 37 were SARS-CoV-2 specific was not confirmed.

Sequencer: Illumina NovaSeq 6000. TCRalpha and TCRbeta cDNA libraries were built by 5'RACE with constant-segment primers, adding sample barcodes and unique molecular identifiers. RNA was extracted from every sample with Trizol reagent. The libraries were amplified in two PCR steps, and the second step added a second sample barcode and Illumina TruSeq adapters. Libraries were sequenced on an Illumina NovaSeq with 2 x 150 bp paired-end reads. Per the original workflow: The reads were demultiplexed and collapsed into UMI-guided consensus sequences using migec v1.2.7. Using mixcr v2.1.11, UMI consensuses were aligned to TRA and TRB V and J templates and then assembled into clonotypes. A clonotype was counted as expanded or contracted only when both edgeR and NoisET called the clonotype significant, with the noise models trained on biological replicates. edgeR calls used a false discovery rate-adjusted p below 0.01 and a log2 fold-change threshold of 1. As an exploratory analysis of dynamics, max-normalized trajectories of the 1000 most abundant clonotypes were examined with PCA combined with hierarchical clustering. Separately sequenced CD4+ and CD8+ repertoires were used to assign the CD4 or CD8 phenotype of responding clones. TCRdb reran the public reads through fastp at Q25 and MiXCR, keeping productive beta chains. Every CDR3 protein is listed once, alongside the most common genes and DNA of its rows. The V and J calls come from TCRdb's annotation, not from the publication. The sample table contains under 450,000 distinct CDR3 sequences; only one count was recorded for about an eighth of them. The ten largest clones capture around 21% of the sample.

V is cut by 4 bases and J by 6 bases, and the space between the germline ends is 6 bases. The CDR3 goes from the cysteine to the phenylalanine over 11 residues. Kept here is only the CDR3 DNA, which spans 33 bases and is read in frame from base 1. Based on the germline V gene (reference sequence), the CDR1 and CDR2 sequences are SEHNR and FQNEAQ. PBMCs were isolated by Ficoll-Paque density gradient centrifugation. Sequenced: PBMCs or a T cell subset sorted from them (not recorded which). This clonotype was obtained from a man aged 18 to 30 who had mild COVID-19 (a few samples of this study predate the infection). The sample titles of this study are shuffled in the database, so cell type and time point are left out; the donor was told from shared clones. The rearrangement joined TRBV7-9 to TRBJ1-1, with the D gene call left open. The sequenced DNA: TGTGCCAGCAGCTCCCGAGCTGAAGCTTTCTTT. Its protein product is CASSSRAEAFF.